Included here is one TCR beta chain sequence, with context. No antigen is known for it. There are no base qualities to consult, and no much larger clone falls within one base. Genomic DNA was extracted from sorted cells with the Quick-DNA Microprep Kit. TCRbeta DNA was amplified with the immunoSEQ hsTCRbeta kit following the manufacturer's protocol. TCRbeta libraries were sequenced on an Illumina MiSeq instrument. The authors' pipeline ran thus. Removing out-of-frame sequences left 2 million to 2.5 million distinct TCRbeta sequences, an average of roughly 68,000 per individual. Each individual was scored using the number of 160 or so previously reported CMV-associated TCRbeta sequences that the individual carried and the total number of productive distinct TCRbeta sequences. A beta-binomial model was reimplemented in Python, and scikit-learn random forests with default parameters were trained on US cohort data. Classifier performance on the Belgian cohort was reported as the median AUC with percentile confidence intervals calculated over 10,000 bootstrap iterations. TCRdb took over this immuneACCESS table, retaining in-frame rearrangements with V and J assigned. Such tables are incomplete; in checked studies, under half of the missing clones stem from an unresolved V gene, and the remainder is unexplained. D and trimming come from the DNA, and the V and J calls and clone size come from that table. The table for this sample lists some 50,000 clones; approximately 81% of them were counted only once. The leading ten clones occupy about 1.1% of the sample.

Including the terminal cysteine and phenylalanine, the CDR3 comprises 13 residues. The only DNA kept is the CDR3, 39 bases in frame from the first base. A distance of 11 bases separates the germline ends of V and J, which lose 3 bases and 6 bases respectively. The germline V gene (reference sequence) provides CDR1 LNHDA and CDR2 SQIVND. This entry belongs to a study of memory CD4+ T cells and cytomegalovirus serostatus (dated by TCRdb to the late 2010s). As for the study more broadly: A total of about 33 healthy Belgian adults, of whom 9 were CMV seropositive and approximately 24 were CMV seronegative, were included in the cohort. To replicate a published TCR-based CMV serostatus classifier, the study sequenced CD4+ memory TCRbeta repertoires from a Belgian cohort whose cytomegalovirus serostatus was known.

Single viable CD3+CD4+CD8-CD45RO+ cells were sorted as memory CD4+ T cells on a FACSAria II. To determine CMV serostatus, a Roche Elecsys assay was used that detects serum IgG against CMV pp150, pp28, p38 and p52. Once the samples were thawed, total CD4+ T cells were enriched through positive selection using CD4 magnetic microbeads. The samples came from a different study that was designed specifically to examine the CD4+ T cell memory repertoire. Peripheral blood mononuclear cells were isolated and cryopreserved according to standard operating procedures, and serum was kept at -80 degrees C. Staining used CD3-PerCP (BW264/56), CD4-APC (RPA-T4), CD45RO-PE (UCHT1) and CD8-Pacific Orange (3B5) antibodies, with Sytox blue excluding non-viable cells. The paper's findings and limits, for the study overall: Among the roughly 160 previously reported CMV-associated TCRbeta sequences, 60 to 70 showed up in the CD4+ memory repertoires, with each one found in between one and five individuals. For CMV serostatus prediction, a median bootstrapped AUC of about 0.94 was reached with the original framework, and a median bootstrapped AUC of about 0.91 was reached with a US-trained random forest. The original-framework classifier achieved a median bootstrapped AUC of 0.95 with a 95% CI of 0.76-1.00 on the Belgian cohort. Unlike the original study, which covered naive and memory CD4+ and CD8+ populations, the Belgian study sequenced only CD4+CD45RO+ memory cells. The results were interpreted as suggesting that the CMV-associated TCR signature is mostly present in the CD4+ memory repertoire.

The TCR originated in an adult in good health and CMV-seropositive. The sample comprised memory CD4+ T cells from blood. Recombination linked TRBV19 to TRBJ1-2; no D gene is confidently identified. CDR3 sequence: CASSINSGDGYTF. The nucleotide sequence reads as follows: TGTGCCAGTAGTATCAACAGCGGAGATGGCTACACCTTC.